One sample yielded the 7 T cell receptor beta chains listed below, sequenced in a study of human T cells and chemical hapten exposure. Via MiXCR, TCRdb re-called the RACE reads, giving one row per CDR3 protein. The repertoire holds 50,000 to 75,000 distinct CDR3 sequences, with approximately 10% as singletons. The time point was: patch test 3, about 24 weeks after DPC sensitization. Treatment given: therapeutic diphenylcyclopropenone sensitization with weekly scalp DPC. Material: whole blood, obtained in connection with sensitization to the hapten diphenylcyclopropenone (DPC). The receptors were gathered from a woman aged 25 to 39 with alopecia areata. Some clones in this sample may be carry-over from other donors' samples.

This clonotype was seen a handful of times. The rearrangement uses TRBV6-5 and TRBJ2-1, with D hard to call. Trimming cost V 8 bases and J 12 bases, with 20 bases left between them. CDR3 length: 13 amino acids. Germline assignment: CDR1 MNHEY and CDR2 SVGAGI. Written as DNA, the CDR3 is TGTGCCAGCGGCTCCCCAACCCTAGTACGGCAGTTCTTC. Its protein product is CASGSPTLVRQFF.

This clonotype was detected only a few times. The V call is TRBV2, the J call TRBJ2-2; D uncertain. Trimming shortened V by 3 bases and J by 4 bases, and 6 bases separated the two germline ends. The CDR3 consists of 13 residues. From germline, CDR1 is SNHLY and CDR2 FYNNEI. CDR3 nucleotide sequence: TGTGCCAGCAGTGATTTTGTCACCGGGGAGCTGTTTTTT. Its translation is CASSDFVTGELFF.

This clonotype was seen at least ten times. The J gene is TRBJ2-7, the V gene TRBV13; TRBD1 is a possible D gene (5 bases). The CDR3 has 15 residues. Looked up from germline, CDR1 is PRHDT and CDR2 is FYEKMQ (reference sequence). V was clipped by 3 bases and J by 3 bases, with 15 bases between them. The DNA of the CDR3 is TGTGCCAGCAGCTTGTCAGGGATTGTCGTCTACGAGCAGTACTTC. Protein sequence: CASSLSGIVVYEQYF.

This clonotype was detected many times. The J gene is TRBJ2-1, the V gene TRBV10-1; 8 bases fit TRBD2. The CDR3 is made up of 14 amino acids. Germline CDR1 is WNHNN and CDR2 is SYGVQD (reference sequence). V trimming: 3 bases; J trimming: 7 bases; junction bases outside the gene matches: 5. The CDR3 sequence: CASSDNSGKNEQFF. The CDR3 nucleotides are TGCGCCAGCAGTGATAATAGCGGGAAGAATGAGCAGTTCTTC.

The chain uses TRBV4-3 and TRBJ1-3; D is possibly TRBD1 (6 bases). Looked up from germline, CDR1 is LGHNA and CDR2 is YSLEER. Between the trimmed V and J ends, which lost 1 base and 0 bases, there was a span of 10 bases. The CDR3 extends over 16 amino acids. For the CDR3, the DNA is TGCGCCAGCAGCCAAGCCTCAGGGGCCTCTGGAAACACCATATATTTT. The encoded protein is CASSQASGASGNTIYF.

This clonotype was counted a few times. The gene calls are TRBV14 and TRBJ1-1; D might be TRBD1 (5 bases). Germline V CDR1 and CDR2: SGHDN, FVKESK. The CDR3 loop spans 15 amino acids. Deletions cut 4 bases from V and 5 bases from J, with 17 bases between. This CDR3 is CASSLYSVRGTEAFF. DNA of the CDR3: TGTGCCAGCAGCCTATACTCGGTGAGGGGTACTGAAGCTTTCTTT.

This clonotype has ten or more counts. The V call is TRBV25-1, the J call TRBJ2-7; TRBD1 matches at 8 bases. V dropped 6 bases and J dropped 4; count of bases not matched to a gene: 5. The germline V gene encodes CDR1 MGHDK and CDR2 SYGVNS. This CDR3 is built from 13 residues. In DNA, the CDR3 is TGTGCCAGCAGCCGGGACAGGACTTACGAGCAGTACTTC. Its protein is CASSRDRTYEQYF.